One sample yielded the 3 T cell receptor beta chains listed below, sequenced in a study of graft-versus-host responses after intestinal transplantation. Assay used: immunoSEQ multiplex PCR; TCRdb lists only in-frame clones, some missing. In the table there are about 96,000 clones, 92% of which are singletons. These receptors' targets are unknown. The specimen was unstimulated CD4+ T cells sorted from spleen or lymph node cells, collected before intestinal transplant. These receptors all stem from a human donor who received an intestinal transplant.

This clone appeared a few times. In DNA form, the CDR3 reads TGTGCCAGCAGTGAGACAGTAATCAATCAGCCCCAGCATTTT. Translating it yields CASSETVINQPQHF. The V gene is TRBV2, the J gene TRBJ1-5; possible D gene TRBD1, 5 bases. V lost 3 bases, J lost 3 bases, and 9 bases lay in between. Germline CDR1 and CDR2: SNHLY and FYNNEI. CDR3 size: 14 residues.

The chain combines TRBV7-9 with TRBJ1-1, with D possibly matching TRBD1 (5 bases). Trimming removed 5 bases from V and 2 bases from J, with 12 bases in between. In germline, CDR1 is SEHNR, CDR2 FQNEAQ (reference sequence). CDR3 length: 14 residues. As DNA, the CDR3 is TGTGCCAGCAGCCTATTCGACAGAAACACTGAAGCTTTCTTT. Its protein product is CASSLFDRNTEAFF.

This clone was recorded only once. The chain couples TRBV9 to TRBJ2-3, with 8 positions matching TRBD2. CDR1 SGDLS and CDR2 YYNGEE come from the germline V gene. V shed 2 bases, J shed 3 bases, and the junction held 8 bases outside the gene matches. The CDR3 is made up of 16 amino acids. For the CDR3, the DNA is TGTGCCAGCAGCGTGGGGCCAGGCGGGGGGACAGATACGCAGTATTTT. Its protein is CASSVGPGGGTDTQYF.